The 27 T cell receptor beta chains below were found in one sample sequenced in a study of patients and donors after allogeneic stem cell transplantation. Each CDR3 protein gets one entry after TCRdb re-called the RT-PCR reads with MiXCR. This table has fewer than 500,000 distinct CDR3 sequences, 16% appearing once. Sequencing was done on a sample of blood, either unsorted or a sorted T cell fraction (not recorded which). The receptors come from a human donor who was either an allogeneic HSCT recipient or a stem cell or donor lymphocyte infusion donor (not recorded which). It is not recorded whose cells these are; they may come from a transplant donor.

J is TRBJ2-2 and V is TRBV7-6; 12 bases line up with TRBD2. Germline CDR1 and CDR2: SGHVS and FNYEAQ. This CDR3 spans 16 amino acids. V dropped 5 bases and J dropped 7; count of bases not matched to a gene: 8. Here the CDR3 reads CASSPPTSGGFGELFF. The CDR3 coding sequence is TGTGCCAGCAGCCCCCCTACTAGCGGGGGGTTCGGGGAGCTGTTTTTT. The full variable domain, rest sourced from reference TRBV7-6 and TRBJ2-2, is GAGVSQSPRYKVTKRGQDVALRCDPISGHVSLYWYRQALGQGPEFLTYFNYEAQQDKSGLPNDRFSAERPEGSISTLTIQRTEQRDSAMYRCASSPPTSGGFGELFFGEGSRLTVL.

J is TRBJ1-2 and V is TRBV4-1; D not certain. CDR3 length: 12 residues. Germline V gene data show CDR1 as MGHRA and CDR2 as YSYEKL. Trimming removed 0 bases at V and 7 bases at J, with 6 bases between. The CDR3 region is CASSQDFVGYTF. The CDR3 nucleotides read TGCGCCAGCAGCCAAGATTTCGTTGGCTACACCTTC.

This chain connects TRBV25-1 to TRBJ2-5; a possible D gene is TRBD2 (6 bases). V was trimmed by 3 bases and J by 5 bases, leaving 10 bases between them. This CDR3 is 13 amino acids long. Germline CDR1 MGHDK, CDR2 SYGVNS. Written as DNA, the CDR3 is TGTGCCAGCAGTGATTTGGGGAGGGAGACCCAGTACTTC. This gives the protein CASSDLGRETQYF.

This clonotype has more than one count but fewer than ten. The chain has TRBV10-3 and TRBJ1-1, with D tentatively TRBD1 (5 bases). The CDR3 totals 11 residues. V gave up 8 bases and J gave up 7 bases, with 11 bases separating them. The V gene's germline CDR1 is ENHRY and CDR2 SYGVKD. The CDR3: CAISRGHEAFF. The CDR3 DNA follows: TGTGCCATCTCGAGGGGCCATGAAGCTTTCTTT.

The chain's CDR3 is CASSVGGAFEKLFF. CDR3 coding DNA: TGTGCCAGCAGCGTAGGGGGGGCTTTTGAAAAACTGTTTTTT. The chain employs TRBV9 and TRBJ1-4, with D possibly TRBD1 on 6 matching bases. In germline, CDR1 is SGDLS, CDR2 YYNGEE. Trimming removed 0 bases from V and 7 bases from J, with 10 bases in between. The CDR3 has 14 amino acids.

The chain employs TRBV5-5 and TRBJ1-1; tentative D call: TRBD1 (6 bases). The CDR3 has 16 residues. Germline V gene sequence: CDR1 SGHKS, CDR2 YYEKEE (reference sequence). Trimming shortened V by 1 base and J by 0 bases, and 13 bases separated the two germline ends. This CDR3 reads CASSLFGGTVNTEAFF. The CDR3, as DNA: TGTGCCAGCAGCTTGTTCGGGGGCACTGTGAACACTGAAGCTTTCTTT. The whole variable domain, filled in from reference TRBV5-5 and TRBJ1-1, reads DAGVTQSPTHLIKTRGQQVTLRCSPISGHKSVSWYQQVLGQGPQFIFQYYEKEERGRGNFPDRFSARQFPNYSSELNVNALLLGDSALYLCASSLFGGTVNTEAFFGQGTRLTVV.

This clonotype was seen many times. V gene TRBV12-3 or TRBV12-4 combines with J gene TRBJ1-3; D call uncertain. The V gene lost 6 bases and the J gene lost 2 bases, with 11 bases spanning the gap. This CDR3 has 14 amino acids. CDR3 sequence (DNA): TGTGCCAGCAGCCGGTATGGAACTGGAAACACCATATATTTT. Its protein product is CASSRYGTGNTIYF.

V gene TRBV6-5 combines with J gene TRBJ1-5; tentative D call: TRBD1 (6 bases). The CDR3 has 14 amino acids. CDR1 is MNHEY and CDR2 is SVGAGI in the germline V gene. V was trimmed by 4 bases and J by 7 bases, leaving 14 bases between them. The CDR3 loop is CASSSSGAWQPQHF. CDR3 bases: TGTGCCAGCAGTTCGTCGGGGGCTTGGCAGCCCCAGCATTTT.

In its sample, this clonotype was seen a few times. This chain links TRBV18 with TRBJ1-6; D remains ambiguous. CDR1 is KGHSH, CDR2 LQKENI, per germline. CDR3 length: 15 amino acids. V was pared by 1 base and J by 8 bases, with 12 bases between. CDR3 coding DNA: TGTGCCAGCTCACCACGGTCGGAGAGAGATTCACCCCTCCACTTT. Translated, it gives CASSPRSERDSPLHF. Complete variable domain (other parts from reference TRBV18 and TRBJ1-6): NAGVMQNPRHLVRRRGQEARLRCSPMKGHSHVYWYRQLPEEGLKFMVYLQKENIIDESGMPKERFSAEFPKEGPSILRIQQVVRGDSAAYFCASSPRSERDSPLHFGNGTRLTVT.

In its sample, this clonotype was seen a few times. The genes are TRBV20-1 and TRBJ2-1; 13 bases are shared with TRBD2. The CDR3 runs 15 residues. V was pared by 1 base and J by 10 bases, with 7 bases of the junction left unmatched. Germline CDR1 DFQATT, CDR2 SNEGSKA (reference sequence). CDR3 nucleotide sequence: TGCAGTGCTAGAGCTCGGACTAGCGGGAGTGGCGAGCAGTTCTTC. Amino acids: CSARARTSGSGEQFF.

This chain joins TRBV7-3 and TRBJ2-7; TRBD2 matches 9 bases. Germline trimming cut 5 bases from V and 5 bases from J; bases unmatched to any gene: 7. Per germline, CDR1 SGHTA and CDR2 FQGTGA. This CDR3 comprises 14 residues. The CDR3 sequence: CASSPGLAGHEQYF. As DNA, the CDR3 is TGTGCCAGCAGCCCGGGACTAGCTGGCCACGAGCAGTACTTC.

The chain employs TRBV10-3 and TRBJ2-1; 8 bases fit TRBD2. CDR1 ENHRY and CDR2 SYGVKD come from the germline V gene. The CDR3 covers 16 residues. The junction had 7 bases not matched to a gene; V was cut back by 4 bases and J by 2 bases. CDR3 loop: CAISGGGTRPYNEQFF. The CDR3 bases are TGTGCCATCAGTGGGGGCGGGACTAGACCCTACAATGAGCAGTTCTTC.

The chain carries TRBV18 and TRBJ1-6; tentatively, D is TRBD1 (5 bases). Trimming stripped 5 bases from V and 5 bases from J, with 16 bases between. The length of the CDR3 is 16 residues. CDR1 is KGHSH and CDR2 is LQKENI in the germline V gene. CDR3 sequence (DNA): TGTGCCAGCTCAGGGGCCCTTCAAGGGGATAATTCACCCCTCCACTTT. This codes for CASSGALQGDNSPLHF.

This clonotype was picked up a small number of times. This chain's CDR3 is CASSQDWTSGGASSTDTQYF. Written as DNA, the CDR3 is TGCGCCAGCAGCCAAGATTGGACTAGCGGGGGGGCTAGTAGCACAGATACGCAGTATTTT. This chain connects TRBV4-3 to TRBJ2-3, with 15 nucleotides matching TRBD2. V was clipped by 0 bases and J by 0 bases; unmatched bases: 7. CDR3 length: 20 amino acids. CDR1 is LGHNA, CDR2 YSLEER, per germline.

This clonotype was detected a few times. CDR3 sequence reads: CASSLTSGFKKGTEAFF. The CDR3 DNA reads TGCGCCAGCAGCTTGACATCGGGATTCAAAAAGGGGACTGAAGCTTTCTTT. This chain links TRBV5-1 with TRBJ1-1; maybe TRBD1 (5 bases). The CDR3 loop spans 17 amino acids. V was pared by 1 base and J by 5 bases, with 21 bases between. CDR1 is SGHRS and CDR2 is YFSETQ in the germline V gene.

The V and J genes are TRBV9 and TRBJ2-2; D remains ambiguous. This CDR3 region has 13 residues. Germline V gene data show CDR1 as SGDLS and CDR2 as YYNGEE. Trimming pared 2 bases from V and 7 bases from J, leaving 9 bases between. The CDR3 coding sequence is TGTGCCAGCAGCGTTGGTGGAGACGGGGAGCTGTTTTTT. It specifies CASSVGGDGELFF.

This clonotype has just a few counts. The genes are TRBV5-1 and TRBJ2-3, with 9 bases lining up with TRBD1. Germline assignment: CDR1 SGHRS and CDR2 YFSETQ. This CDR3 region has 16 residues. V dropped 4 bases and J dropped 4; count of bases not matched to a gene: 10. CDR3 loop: CASSRRTGVASDTQYF. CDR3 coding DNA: TGCGCCAGCAGCCGTCGGACAGGGGTGGCGTCAGATACGCAGTATTTT. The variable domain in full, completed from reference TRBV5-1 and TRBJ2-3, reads KAGVTQTPRYLIKTRGQQVTLSCSPISGHRSVSWYQQTPGQGLQFLFEYFSETQRNKGNFPGRFSGRQFSNSRSEMNVSTLELGDSALYLCASSRRTGVASDTQYFGPGTRLTVL.

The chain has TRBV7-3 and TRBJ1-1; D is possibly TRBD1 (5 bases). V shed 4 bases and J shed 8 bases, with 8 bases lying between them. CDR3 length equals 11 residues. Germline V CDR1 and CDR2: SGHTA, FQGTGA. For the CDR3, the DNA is TGTGCCAGCAGCTCCGGGGGGGAAGCTTTCTTT. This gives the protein CASSSGGEAFF.

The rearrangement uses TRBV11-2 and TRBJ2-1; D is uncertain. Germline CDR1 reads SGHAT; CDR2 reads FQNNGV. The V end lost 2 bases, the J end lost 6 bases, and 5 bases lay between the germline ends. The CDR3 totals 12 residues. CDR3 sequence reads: CASSLNFNEQFF. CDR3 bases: TGTGCCAGCAGCTTAAACTTCAATGAGCAGTTCTTC.

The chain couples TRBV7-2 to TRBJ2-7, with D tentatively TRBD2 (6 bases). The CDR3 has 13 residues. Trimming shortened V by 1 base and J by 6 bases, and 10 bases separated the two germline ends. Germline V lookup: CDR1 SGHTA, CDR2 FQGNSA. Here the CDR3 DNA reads TGTGCCAGCAGCTTAGATCAGGGACTCGAGCAGTACTTC. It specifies CASSLDQGLEQYF.

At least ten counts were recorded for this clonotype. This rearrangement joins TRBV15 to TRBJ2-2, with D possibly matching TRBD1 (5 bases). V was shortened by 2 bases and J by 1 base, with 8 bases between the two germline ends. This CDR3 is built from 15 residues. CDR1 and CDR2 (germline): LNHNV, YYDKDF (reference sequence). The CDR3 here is CATSRNTGNTGELFF. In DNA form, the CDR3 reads TGTGCCACCAGCAGAAACACAGGGAACACCGGGGAGCTGTTTTTT.

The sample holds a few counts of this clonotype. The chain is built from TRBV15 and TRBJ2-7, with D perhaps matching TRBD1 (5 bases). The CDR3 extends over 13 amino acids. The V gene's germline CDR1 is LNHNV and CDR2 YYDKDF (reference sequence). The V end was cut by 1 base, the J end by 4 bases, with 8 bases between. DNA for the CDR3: TGTGCCACCAGCAGAGGCCGACAGTACGAGCAGTACTTC. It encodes CATSRGRQYEQYF.

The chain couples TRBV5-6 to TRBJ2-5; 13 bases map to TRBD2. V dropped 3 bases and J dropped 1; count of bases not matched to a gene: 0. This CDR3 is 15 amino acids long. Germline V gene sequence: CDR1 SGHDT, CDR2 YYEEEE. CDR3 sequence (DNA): TGTGCCAGCAGCTGGACTAGCGGGGGCCAAGAGACCCAGTACTTC. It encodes CASSWTSGGQETQYF.

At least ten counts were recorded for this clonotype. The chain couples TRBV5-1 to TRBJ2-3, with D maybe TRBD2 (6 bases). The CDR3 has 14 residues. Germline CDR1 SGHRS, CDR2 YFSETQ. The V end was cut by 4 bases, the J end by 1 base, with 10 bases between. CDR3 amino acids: CASSKGLRTDTQYF. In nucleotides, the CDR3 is TGCGCCAGCAGCAAGGGACTCCGCACAGATACGCAGTATTTT. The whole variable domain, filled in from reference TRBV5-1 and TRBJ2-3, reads KAGVTQTPRYLIKTRGQQVTLSCSPISGHRSVSWYQQTPGQGLQFLFEYFSETQRNKGNFPGRFSGRQFSNSRSEMNVSTLELGDSALYLCASSKGLRTDTQYFGPGTRLTVL.

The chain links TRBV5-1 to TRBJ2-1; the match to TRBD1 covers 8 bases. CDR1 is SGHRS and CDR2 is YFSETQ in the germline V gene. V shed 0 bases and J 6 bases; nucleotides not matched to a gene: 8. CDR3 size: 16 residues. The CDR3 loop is CASSLEPGQASNEQFF. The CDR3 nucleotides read TGCGCCAGCAGCTTGGAACCGGGACAGGCCTCCAATGAGCAGTTCTTC. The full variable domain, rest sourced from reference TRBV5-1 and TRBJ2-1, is KAGVTQTPRYLIKTRGQQVTLSCSPISGHRSVSWYQQTPGQGLQFLFEYFSETQRNKGNFPGRFSGRQFSNSRSEMNVSTLELGDSALYLCASSLEPGQASNEQFFGPGTRLTVL.

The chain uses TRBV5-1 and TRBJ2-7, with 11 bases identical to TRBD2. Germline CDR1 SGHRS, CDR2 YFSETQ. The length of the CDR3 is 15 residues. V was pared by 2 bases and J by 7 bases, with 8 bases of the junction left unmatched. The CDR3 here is CASSLLLAGVSEQYF. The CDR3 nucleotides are TGCGCCAGCAGCTTACTACTAGCGGGAGTGAGTGAGCAGTACTTC.

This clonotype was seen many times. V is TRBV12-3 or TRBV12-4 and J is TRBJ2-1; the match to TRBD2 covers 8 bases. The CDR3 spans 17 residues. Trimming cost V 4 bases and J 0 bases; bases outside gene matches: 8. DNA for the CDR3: TGTGCCAGCAGTTCCCATAAGCGGGGGAGCTCCTACAATGAGCAGTTCTTC. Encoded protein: CASSSHKRGSSYNEQFF.